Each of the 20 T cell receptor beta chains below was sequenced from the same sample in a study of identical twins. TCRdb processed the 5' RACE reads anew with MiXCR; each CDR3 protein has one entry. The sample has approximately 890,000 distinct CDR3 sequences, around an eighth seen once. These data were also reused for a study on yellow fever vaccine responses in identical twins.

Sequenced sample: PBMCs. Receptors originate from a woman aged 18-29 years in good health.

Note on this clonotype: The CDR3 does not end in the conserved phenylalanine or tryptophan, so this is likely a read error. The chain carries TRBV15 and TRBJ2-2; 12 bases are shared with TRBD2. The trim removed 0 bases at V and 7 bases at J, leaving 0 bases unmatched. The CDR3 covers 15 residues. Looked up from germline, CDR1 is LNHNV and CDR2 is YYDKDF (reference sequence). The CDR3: CATSRETSGGGELFL. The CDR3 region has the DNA TGTGCCACCAGCAGAGAGACTAGCGGGGGCGGGGAGCTGTTTCTT.

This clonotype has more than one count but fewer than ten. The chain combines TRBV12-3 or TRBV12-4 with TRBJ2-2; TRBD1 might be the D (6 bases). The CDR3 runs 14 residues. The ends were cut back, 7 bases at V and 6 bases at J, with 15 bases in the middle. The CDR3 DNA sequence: TGTGCCAGCAAAACCAGGACAGCTCCCGGGGAGCTGTTTTTT. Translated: CASKTRTAPGELFF.

The CDR3 region is CASSPPRDTEAFF. The CDR3 DNA sequence: TGTGCCAGCTCACCACCTCGGGACACTGAAGCTTTCTTT. This chain connects TRBV18 to TRBJ1-1; D ambiguous. V was shortened by 0 bases and J by 3 bases, with 5 bases between the two germline ends. Germline values: CDR1 KGHSH, CDR2 LQKENI. The CDR3 sequence is 13 residues long.

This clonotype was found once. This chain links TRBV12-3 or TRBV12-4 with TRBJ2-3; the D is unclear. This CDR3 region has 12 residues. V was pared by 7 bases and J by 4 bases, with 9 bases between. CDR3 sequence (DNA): TGTGCCAGCACCATAACGGCAGATACGCAGTATTTT. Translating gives CASTITADTQYF.

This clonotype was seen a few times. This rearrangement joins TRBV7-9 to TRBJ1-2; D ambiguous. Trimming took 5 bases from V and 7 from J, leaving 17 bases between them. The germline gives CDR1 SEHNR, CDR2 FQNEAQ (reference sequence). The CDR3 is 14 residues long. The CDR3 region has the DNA TGTGCCAGCAGCGACCGGGCCCTGGTTCGTGGCTACACCTTC. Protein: CASSDRALVRGYTF.

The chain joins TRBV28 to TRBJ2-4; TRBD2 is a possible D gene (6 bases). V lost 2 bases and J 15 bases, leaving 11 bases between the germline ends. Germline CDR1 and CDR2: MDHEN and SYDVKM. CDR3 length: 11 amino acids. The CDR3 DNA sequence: TGTGCCAGCAGTTTACCAGGACTATGGTACTTC. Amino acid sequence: CASSLPGLWYF.

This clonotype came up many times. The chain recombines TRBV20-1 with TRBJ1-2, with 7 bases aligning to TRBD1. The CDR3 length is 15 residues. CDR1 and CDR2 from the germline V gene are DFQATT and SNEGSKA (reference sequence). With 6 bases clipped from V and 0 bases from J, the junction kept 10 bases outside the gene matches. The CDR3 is CSAMREGTANYGYTF. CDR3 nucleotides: TGCAGTGCCATGCGTGAGGGGACAGCTAACTATGGCTACACCTTC.

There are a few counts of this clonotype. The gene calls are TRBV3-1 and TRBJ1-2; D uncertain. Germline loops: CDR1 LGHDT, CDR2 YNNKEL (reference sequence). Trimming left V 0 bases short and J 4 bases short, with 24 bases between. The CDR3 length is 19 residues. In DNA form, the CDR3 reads TGTGCCAGCAGCCAAGATTGGGCGGATTGGCCACCATCACGCTATGGCTACACCTTC. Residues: CASSQDWADWPPSRYGYTF.

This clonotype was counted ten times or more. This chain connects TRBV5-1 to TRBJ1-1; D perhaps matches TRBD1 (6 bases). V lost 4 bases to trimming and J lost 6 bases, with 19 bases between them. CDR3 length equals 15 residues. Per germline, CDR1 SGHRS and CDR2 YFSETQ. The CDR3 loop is CASSPDGTSYSEAFF. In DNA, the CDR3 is TGCGCCAGCAGCCCTGACGGGACATCCTATTCTGAAGCTTTCTTT. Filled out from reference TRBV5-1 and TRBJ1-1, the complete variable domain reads KAGVTQTPRYLIKTRGQQVTLSCSPISGHRSVSWYQQTPGQGLQFLFEYFSETQRNKGNFPGRFSGRQFSNSRSEMNVSTLELGDSALYLCASSPDGTSYSEAFFGQGTRLTVV.

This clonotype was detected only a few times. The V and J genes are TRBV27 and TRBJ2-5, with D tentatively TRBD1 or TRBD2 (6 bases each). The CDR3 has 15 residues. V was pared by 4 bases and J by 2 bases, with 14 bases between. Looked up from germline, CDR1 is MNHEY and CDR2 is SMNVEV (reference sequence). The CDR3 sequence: CASSWGKGGQETQYF. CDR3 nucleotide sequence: TGTGCCAGCAGTTGGGGGAAGGGGGGTCAAGAGACCCAGTACTTC.

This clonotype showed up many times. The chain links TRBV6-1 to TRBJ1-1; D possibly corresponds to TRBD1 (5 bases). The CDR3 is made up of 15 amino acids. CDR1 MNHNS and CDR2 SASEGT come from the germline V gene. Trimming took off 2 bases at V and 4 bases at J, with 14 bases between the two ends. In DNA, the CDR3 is TGTGCCAGCAGTGAAAAGCGACTGGGGGGCACTGAAGCTTTCTTT. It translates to CASSEKRLGGTEAFF.

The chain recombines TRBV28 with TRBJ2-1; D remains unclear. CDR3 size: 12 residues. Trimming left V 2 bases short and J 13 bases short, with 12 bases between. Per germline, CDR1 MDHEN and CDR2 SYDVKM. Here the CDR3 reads CASSLPSRAQFF. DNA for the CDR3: TGTGCCAGCAGTTTACCGAGCCGTGCTCAGTTCTTC.

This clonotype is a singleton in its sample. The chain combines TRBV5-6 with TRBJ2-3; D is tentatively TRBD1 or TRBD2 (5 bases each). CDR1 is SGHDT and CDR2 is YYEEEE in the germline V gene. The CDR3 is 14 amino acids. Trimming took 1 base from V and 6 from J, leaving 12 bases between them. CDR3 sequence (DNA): TGTGCCAGCAGCTTGTATTCGGGACCGGATACGCAGTATTTT. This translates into CASSLYSGPDTQYF. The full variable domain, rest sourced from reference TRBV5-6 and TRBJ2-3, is DAGVTQSPTHLIKTRGQQVTLRCSPKSGHDTVSWYQQALGQGPQFIFQYYEEEERQRGNFPDRFSGHQFPNYSSELNVNALLLGDSALYLCASSLYSGPDTQYFGPGTRLTVL.

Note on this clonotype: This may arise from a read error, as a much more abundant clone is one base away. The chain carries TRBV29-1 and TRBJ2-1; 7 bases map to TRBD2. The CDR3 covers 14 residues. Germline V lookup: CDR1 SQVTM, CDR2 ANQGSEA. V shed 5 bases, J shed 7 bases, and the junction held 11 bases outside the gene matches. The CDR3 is CSVPTSRKVNEQFF. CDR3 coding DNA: TGCAGCGTTCCGACTAGCAGGAAGGTGAATGAGCAGTTCTTC.

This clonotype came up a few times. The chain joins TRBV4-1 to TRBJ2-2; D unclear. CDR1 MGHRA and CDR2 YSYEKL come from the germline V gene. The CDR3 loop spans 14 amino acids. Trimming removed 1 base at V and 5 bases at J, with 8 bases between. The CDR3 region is CASSQVVGTGELFF. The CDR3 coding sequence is TGCGCCAGCAGCCAAGTTGTGGGGACCGGGGAGCTGTTTTTT.

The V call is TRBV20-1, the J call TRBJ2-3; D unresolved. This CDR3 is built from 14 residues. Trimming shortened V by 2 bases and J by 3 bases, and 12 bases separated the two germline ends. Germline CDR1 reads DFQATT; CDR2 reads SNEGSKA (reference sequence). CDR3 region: CSARQVPRTDTQYF. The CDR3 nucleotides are TGCAGTGCTAGACAAGTCCCCAGAACAGATACGCAGTATTTT.

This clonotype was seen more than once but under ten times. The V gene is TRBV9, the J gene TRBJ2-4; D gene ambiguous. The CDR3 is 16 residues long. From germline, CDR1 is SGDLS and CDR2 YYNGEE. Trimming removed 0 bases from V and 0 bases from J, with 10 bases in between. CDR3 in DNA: TGTGCCAGCAGCGTAGCTGAAGGTCTAGCCAAAAACATTCAGTACTTC. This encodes CASSVAEGLAKNIQYF.

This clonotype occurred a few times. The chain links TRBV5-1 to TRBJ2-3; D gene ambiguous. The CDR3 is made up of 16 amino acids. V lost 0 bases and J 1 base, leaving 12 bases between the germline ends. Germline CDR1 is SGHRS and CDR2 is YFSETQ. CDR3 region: CASSLGTASGTDTQYF. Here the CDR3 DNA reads TGCGCCAGCAGCTTGGGTACAGCTTCAGGCACAGATACGCAGTATTTT.

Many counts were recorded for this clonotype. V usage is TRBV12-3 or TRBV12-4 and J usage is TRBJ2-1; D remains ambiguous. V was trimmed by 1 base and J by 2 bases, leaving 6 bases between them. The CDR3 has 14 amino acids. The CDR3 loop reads CASSLVEAYNEQFF. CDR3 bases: TGTGCCAGCAGTTTAGTGGAAGCCTACAATGAGCAGTTCTTC.

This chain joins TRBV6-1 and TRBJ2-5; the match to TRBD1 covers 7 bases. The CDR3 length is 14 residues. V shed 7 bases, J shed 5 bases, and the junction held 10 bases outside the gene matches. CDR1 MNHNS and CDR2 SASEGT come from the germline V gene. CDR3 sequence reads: CASTPAAGGETQYF. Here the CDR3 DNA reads TGTGCCAGCACCCCAGCGGCAGGGGGTGAGACCCAGTACTTC.